The T cell receptor (beta chain) under discussion was sequenced for a study of tumor-infiltrating lymphocytes in oesophageal squamous cell carcinoma. CDR1 is SSHAT, CDR2 FNYEAQ, per germline (reference sequence). CDR3 length equals 18 residues. MiXCR, applied by TCRdb to the PCR reads, yields one record per CDR3 protein. The data contain 15,000 to 25,000 distinct CDR3 sequences, 35% to 45% of them singletons. By share, this clonotype counts as large. One end of the junction fails to match germline, which may point to a read error. The source is a male donor with esophageal squamous cell carcinoma. The material sequenced was normal esophageal tissue next to the tumor. V usage is TRBV7-7 and J usage is TRBJ2-5; 13 nucleotides align to TRBD2. The CDR3 is CASSSGTPGLAGQETQYF. The CDR3 region has the DNA TGTGCTAGCAGCTCCGGCACCCCGGGACTAGCGGGACAAGAGACCCAGTACTTC. Full variable domain (missing parts from reference TRBV7-7 and TRBJ2-5): GAGVSQSPRYKVTKRGQDVTLRCDPISSHATLYWYQQALGQGPEFLTYFNYEAQPDKSGLPSDRFSAERPEGSISTLTIQRTEQRDSAMYRCASSSGTPGLAGQETQYFGPGTRLLVL.